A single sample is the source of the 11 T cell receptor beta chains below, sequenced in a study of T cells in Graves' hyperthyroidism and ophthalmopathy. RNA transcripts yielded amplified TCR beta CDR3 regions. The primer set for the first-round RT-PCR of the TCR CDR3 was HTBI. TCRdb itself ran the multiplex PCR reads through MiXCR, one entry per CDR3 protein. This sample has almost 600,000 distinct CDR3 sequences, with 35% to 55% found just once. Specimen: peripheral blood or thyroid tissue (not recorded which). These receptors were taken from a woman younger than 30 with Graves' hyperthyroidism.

The CDR3 loop reads CSARDPRTNEKLFF. The CDR3 bases are TGCAGTGCTAGAGATCCCAGAACTAATGAAAAACTGTTTTTT. The chain joins TRBV20-1 to TRBJ1-4, with D unclear. Germline V gene lookup returns CDR1 DFQATT and CDR2 SNEGSKA (reference sequence). The ends were cut back, 0 bases at V and 1 base at J, with 6 bases in the middle. The CDR3 totals 14 residues.

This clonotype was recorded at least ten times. The CDR3: CATSRGGQGWYEQYF. The CDR3 DNA sequence: TGTGCCACCAGCAGAGGCGGACAGGGGTGGTACGAGCAGTACTTC. The chain recombines TRBV15 with TRBJ2-7; 9 nucleotides agree with TRBD1. Germline CDR1 LNHNV, CDR2 YYDKDF (reference sequence). CDR3 size: 15 residues. The V segment lost 1 base and the J segment 4 bases; nucleotides outside the gene matches: 5.

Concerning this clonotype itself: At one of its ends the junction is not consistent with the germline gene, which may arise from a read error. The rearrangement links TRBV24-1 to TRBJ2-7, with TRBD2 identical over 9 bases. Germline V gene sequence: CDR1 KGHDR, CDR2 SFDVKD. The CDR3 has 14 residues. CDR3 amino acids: CAASDGTSSYEQYF. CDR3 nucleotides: TGTGCCGCCAGTGACGGGACTAGCAGCTACGAGCAGTACTTC.

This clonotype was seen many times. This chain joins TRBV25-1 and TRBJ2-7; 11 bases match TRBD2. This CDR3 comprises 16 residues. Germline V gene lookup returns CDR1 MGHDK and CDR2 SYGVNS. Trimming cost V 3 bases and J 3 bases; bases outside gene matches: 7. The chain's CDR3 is CASSDPRLAGIYEQYF. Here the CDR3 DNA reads TGTGCCAGCAGTGACCCCAGACTAGCGGGGATCTACGAGCAGTACTTC.

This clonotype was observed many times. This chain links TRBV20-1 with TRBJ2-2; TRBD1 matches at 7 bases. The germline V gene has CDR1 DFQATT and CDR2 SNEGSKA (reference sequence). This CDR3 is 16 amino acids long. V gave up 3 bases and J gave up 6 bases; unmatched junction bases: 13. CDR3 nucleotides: TGCAGTGCTAGTCAGGACAGGCGCTCCGGGCCCGGGGAGCTGTTTTTT. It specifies CSASQDRRSGPGELFF.

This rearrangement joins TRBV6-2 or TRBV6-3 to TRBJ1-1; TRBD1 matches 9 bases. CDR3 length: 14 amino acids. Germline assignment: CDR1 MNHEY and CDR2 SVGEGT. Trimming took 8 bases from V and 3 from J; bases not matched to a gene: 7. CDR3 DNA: TGTGCCAGCGCCCTCAGGGACAGGGACACTGAAGCTTTCTTT. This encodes CASALRDRDTEAFF.

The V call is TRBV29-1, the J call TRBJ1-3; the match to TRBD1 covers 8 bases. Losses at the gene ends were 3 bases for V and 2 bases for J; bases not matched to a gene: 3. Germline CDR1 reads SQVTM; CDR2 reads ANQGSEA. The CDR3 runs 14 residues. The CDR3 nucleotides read TGCAGCGTTGACCCACAGGGGGCTGGAAACACCATATATTTT. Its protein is CSVDPQGAGNTIYF.

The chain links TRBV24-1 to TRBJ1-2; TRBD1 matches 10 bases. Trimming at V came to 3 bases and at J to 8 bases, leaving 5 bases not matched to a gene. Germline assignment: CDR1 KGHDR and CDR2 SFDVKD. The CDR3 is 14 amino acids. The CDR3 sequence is CATSDPGQGHGYTF. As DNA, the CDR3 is TGTGCCACCAGTGATCCGGGACAGGGGCACGGCTACACCTTC.

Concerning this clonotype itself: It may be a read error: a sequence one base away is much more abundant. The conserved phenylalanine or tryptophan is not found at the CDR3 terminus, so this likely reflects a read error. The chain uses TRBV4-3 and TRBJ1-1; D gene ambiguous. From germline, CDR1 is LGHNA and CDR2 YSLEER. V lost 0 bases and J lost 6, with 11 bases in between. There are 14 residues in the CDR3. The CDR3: CASSQDSLFPEAFS. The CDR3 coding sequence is TGCGCCAGCAGCCAAGACAGTCTTTTCCCTGAAGCTTTCTCT.

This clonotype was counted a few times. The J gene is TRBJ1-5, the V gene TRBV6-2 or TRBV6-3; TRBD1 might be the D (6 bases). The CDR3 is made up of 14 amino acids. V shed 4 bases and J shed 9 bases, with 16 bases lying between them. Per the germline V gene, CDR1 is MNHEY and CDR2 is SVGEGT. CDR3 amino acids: CASSSGGGRLPQHF. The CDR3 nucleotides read TGTGCCAGCAGTTCCGGCGGGGGGCGGTTGCCCCAGCATTTT.

The CDR3 DNA follows: TGCAGCGCAGGACAGGGTATGAACACTGAAGCTTTCTTT. Translation gives CSAGQGMNTEAFF. The chain couples TRBV29-1 to TRBJ1-1, with 8 bases that match TRBD1. J lost 0 bases, V lost 7 bases, and 4 bases had no gene match. The CDR3 is made up of 13 amino acids. From germline, CDR1 is SQVTM and CDR2 ANQGSEA.